The 18 T cell receptor beta chains below come from one sample, sequenced in a study of blood T cell repertoires in COVID-19. The assay was immunoSEQ multiplex PCR, and TCRdb's table has in-frame clones only and misses some. The data hold about 220,000 clones, with roughly 85% observed a single time. Sequenced sample: peripheral blood. Receptors were obtained from a woman aged 40 to 50 with active or convalescent COVID-19.

This chain connects TRBV7-9 to TRBJ2-1; the match to TRBD2 covers 8 bases. CDR1 and CDR2 from the germline V gene are SEHNR and FQNEAQ (reference sequence). V shed 7 bases and J 1 base; nucleotides not matched to a gene: 6. This CDR3 is built from 15 residues. The CDR3: CASNERGPSYNEQFF. The CDR3 coding sequence is TGTGCCAGCAATGAGCGGGGGCCTTCCTACAATGAGCAGTTCTTC.

V usage is TRBV19 and J usage is TRBJ1-5; TRBD1 matches at 10 bases. With 5 bases clipped from V and 7 bases from J, the junction kept 8 bases outside the gene matches. This CDR3 comprises 15 residues. Germline CDR1 reads LNHDA; CDR2 reads SQIVND (reference sequence). CDR3 nucleotide sequence: TGTGCCAGTAGTTCGGACAGGGGGATTGGGCAGCCCCAGCATTTT. Its translation: CASSSDRGIGQPQHF. Full variable domain (remainder filled in from reference TRBV19 and TRBJ1-5): DGGITQSPKYLFRKEGQNVTLSCEQNLNHDAMYWYRQDPGQGLRLIYYSQIVNDFQKGDIAEGYSVSREKKESFPLTVTSAQKNPTAFYLCASSSDRGIGQPQHFGDGTRLSIL.

The chain joins TRBV4-2 to TRBJ2-1; TRBD2 matches at 9 bases. Germline V lookup: CDR1 LGHNA, CDR2 YNFKEQ. The V segment lost 0 bases and the J segment 9 bases; nucleotides outside the gene matches: 9. This CDR3 comprises 16 residues. CDR3 nucleotide sequence: TGTGCCAGCAGCCAAGATCGATGGCGGGGGGGGGTTGAGCAGTTCTTC. Translation: CASSQDRWRGGVEQFF.

As to this clone: Other DNA sequences within the sample encode an identical CDR3. The chain uses TRBV24-1 and TRBJ1-2, with a tentative D call TRBD1 (5 bases). CDR1 and CDR2 (germline): KGHDR, SFDVKD. The CDR3 has 13 residues. Trimming shortened V by 3 bases and J by 7 bases, and 11 bases separated the two germline ends. CDR3 sequence reads: CATSDQGLGGYTF. CDR3 sequence (DNA): TGTGCCACCAGTGATCAGGGACTAGGTGGCTACACCTTC.

V and J are TRBV7-2 and TRBJ2-1, with 9 positions matching TRBD1. Germline V gene sequence: CDR1 SGHTA, CDR2 FQGNSA. This CDR3 region has 15 residues. V shed 2 bases and J 4 bases; nucleotides not matched to a gene: 3. The CDR3 reads CASSLRQGEYNEQFF. CDR3 nucleotides: TGTGCCAGCAGCTTAAGACAGGGGGAGTACAATGAGCAGTTCTTC.

J is TRBJ1-5 and V is TRBV5-8; 7 positions agree with TRBD1. Trimming took 5 bases from V and 7 from J; bases not matched to a gene: 15. Germline values: CDR1 SGHTS, CDR2 YDEGEE. The CDR3 is 16 amino acids. The CDR3 nucleotides are TGTGCCAGCAGACCCTCAGGGGGTCACGGCGGACAGCCCCAGCATTTT. Residues: CASRPSGGHGGQPQHF. The variable domain in full, completed from reference TRBV5-8 and TRBJ1-5, reads EAGVTQSPTHLIKTRGQQATLRCSPISGHTSVYWYQQALGLGLQFLLWYDEGEERNRGNFPPRFSGRQFPNYSSELNVNALELEDSALYLCASRPSGGHGGQPQHFGDGTRLSIL.

This chain connects TRBV19 to TRBJ2-2; TRBD2 matches at 13 bases. CDR1 and CDR2 from the germline V gene are LNHDA and SQIVND (reference sequence). With V trimmed by 4 bases and J by 5 bases, 10 bases remained unmatched. The CDR3 consists of 18 residues. The DNA of the CDR3 is TGTGCCAGTAGTAGGTTGGGACTAGCGGGACCGGAGACCGGGGAGCTGTTTTTT. This codes for CASSRLGLAGPETGELFF.

The V gene is TRBV27, the J gene TRBJ2-3; 13 nucleotides line up with TRBD2. Germline V gene sequence: CDR1 MNHEY, CDR2 SMNVEV (reference sequence). CDR3 size: 19 residues. The ends lost 6 bases at V and 1 base at J; junction bases unmatched: 13. CDR3 amino acids: CASSPGLAGVSTGTDTQYF. CDR3 DNA: TGTGCCAGCAGCCCCGGACTAGCGGGAGTGTCAACAGGCACAGATACGCAGTATTTT.

This clone came up once. This chain links TRBV4-2 with TRBJ2-3; 8 bases fit TRBD1. This CDR3 region has 17 residues. Losses at the gene ends were 2 bases for V and 3 bases for J; bases not matched to a gene: 10. Germline lookup yields CDR1 LGHNA and CDR2 YNFKEQ. CDR3 coding DNA: TGTGCCAGCAGCCAAACGGGGCAGGGGGCAGTGACAGATACGCAGTATTTT. Its protein product is CASSQTGQGAVTDTQYF.

The chain employs TRBV7-3 and TRBJ2-2, with 11 bases identical to TRBD1. The junction had 3 bases not matched to a gene; V was cut back by 2 bases and J by 4 bases. Germline CDR1 is SGHTA and CDR2 is FQGTGA. This CDR3 is 16 amino acids long. The CDR3 spells CASSLFGQGATGELFF. DNA of the CDR3: TGTGCCAGCAGCTTATTTGGACAGGGGGCCACCGGGGAGCTGTTTTTT.

The gene calls are TRBV27 and TRBJ2-3; weak D call: TRBD1 (7 bases). CDR1 is MNHEY, CDR2 SMNVEV, per germline (reference sequence). The CDR3 runs 14 residues. V gave up 7 bases and J gave up 3 bases, with 14 bases separating them. The CDR3 loop reads CASIWRGRTDTQYF. CDR3 bases: TGTGCCAGCATTTGGAGGGGGCGGACAGATACGCAGTATTTT.

This clone showed up just once. The V call is TRBV2, the J call TRBJ1-2, with D perhaps matching TRBD1 (5 bases). CDR1 SNHLY and CDR2 FYNNEI come from the germline V gene. CDR3 length: 13 residues. V was pared by 1 base and J by 4 bases, with 7 bases between. The CDR3 sequence is CASSEGRVYGYTF. CDR3 bases: TGTGCCAGCAGTGAAGGCAGGGTCTATGGCTACACCTTC.

For this clone: Other DNA sequences of this sample code for an identical CDR3. V gene TRBV2 combines with J gene TRBJ1-1, with TRBD1 matching over 10 bases. The V segment lost 6 bases and the J segment 3 bases; nucleotides outside the gene matches: 4. The germline V gene has CDR1 SNHLY and CDR2 FYNNEI. The CDR3 is made up of 14 amino acids. The chain's CDR3 is CASRLDRGDTEAFF. In DNA form, the CDR3 reads TGTGCCAGCAGATTGGACAGGGGGGACACTGAAGCTTTCTTT. Full variable domain (remainder filled in from reference TRBV2 and TRBJ1-1): EPEVTQTPSHQVTQMGQEVILRCVPISNHLYFYWYRQILGQKVEFLVSFYNNEISEKSEIFDDQFSVERPDGSNFTLKIRSTKLEDSAMYFCASRLDRGDTEAFFGQGTRLTVV.

The chain uses TRBV7-9 and TRBJ1-4; TRBD1 agrees at 7 bases. Germline CDR1 and CDR2: SEHNR and FQNEAQ (reference sequence). CDR3 size: 17 residues. Losses at the gene ends were 5 bases for V and 4 bases for J; bases not matched to a gene: 13. In DNA form, the CDR3 reads TGTGCCAGCAGCCGCAACCCCACAGGGGCAATTAATGAAAAACTGTTTTTT. It specifies CASSRNPTGAINEKLFF.

This chain uses TRBV27 with TRBJ2-3; TRBD2 is a possible D gene (5 bases). The V end lost 4 bases, the J end lost 1 base, and 12 bases lay between the germline ends. Per germline, CDR1 MNHEY and CDR2 SMNVEV (reference sequence). The length of the CDR3 is 15 residues. As DNA, the CDR3 is TGTGCCAGCAGTTCCCCCGGGGTAGGCACAGATACGCAGTATTTT. Its translation is CASSSPGVGTDTQYF.

The V and J genes are TRBV10-3 and TRBJ2-1; possibly TRBD2 for D (6 bases). V lost 2 bases to trimming and J lost 8 bases, with 10 bases between them. CDR3 length: 13 amino acids. CDR1 and CDR2 from the germline V gene are ENHRY and SYGVKD. The CDR3 loop reads CAISEGEEDEQFF. The CDR3 region has the DNA TGTGCCATCAGTGAGGGGGAGGAGGATGAGCAGTTCTTC.

The CDR3 region has the DNA TGTGCCAGCAGCTTAATGGCGGGGGTGGAGTACTATGGCTACACCTTC. This gives the protein CASSLMAGVEYYGYTF. The chain has TRBV11-3 and TRBJ1-2; weak D call: TRBD1 (5 bases). This CDR3 comprises 16 residues. Trimming took off 2 bases at V and 3 bases at J, with 16 bases between the two ends. Germline assignment: CDR1 SGHNT and CDR2 YENEEA. Full variable domain (rest looked up from reference TRBV11-3 and TRBJ1-2): EAGVVQSPRYKIIEKKQPVAFWCNPISGHNTLYWYLQNLGQGPELLIRYENEEAVDDSQLPKDRFSAERLKGVDSTLKIQPAELGDSAVYLCASSLMAGVEYYGYTFGSGTRLTVV.

CDR3 protein: CASSGGGVRGYTF. In nucleotides, the CDR3 is TGTGCCAGCAGTGGGGGAGGAGTTCGGGGCTACACCTTC. The J gene is TRBJ1-2, the V gene TRBV28, with TRBD1 as a possible D gene (5 bases). The length of the CDR3 is 13 residues. CDR1 and CDR2 (germline): MDHEN, SYDVKM. Trimming took off 5 bases at V and 8 bases at J, with 15 bases between the two ends.